The T cell receptor beta chain under discussion was sequenced for a study of shared clonotypes between healthy human individuals. This clone came up once. Germline V gene lookup returns CDR1 LGHNA and CDR2 YNFKEQ. The length of the CDR3 is 15 residues. Trimming at V came to 0 bases and at J to 3 bases, leaving 5 bases not matched to a gene. Template amounts of around 310 ng DNA, tens of thousands of T cell genomes, were employed in unsorted PBMC replicate PCRs. Measured with immunoSEQ multiplex PCR; TCRdb has only the in-frame clones, and not every one. In the table there are 400,000 to 600,000 clones, about 75% of which are singletons.

J is TRBJ2-7 and V is TRBV4-2; 7 bases match TRBD1. The sequenced sample was PBMCs. The sequence was obtained from a woman in her forties in good health. Some clones in this sample may be carry-over from other donors' samples. This CDR3 is CASSQERTGGYEQYF. The CDR3 DNA follows: TGTGCCAGCAGCCAAGAGAGGACAGGAGGCTACGAGCAGTACTTC.